These 27 T cell receptor beta chains share one sample of origin, sequenced in a study of radiotherapy plus CTLA-4 blockade in lung cancer. Clones were read by immunoSEQ multiplex PCR, and TCRdb kept only the in-frame ones, dropping some. Counted here are roughly 130,000 clones, over 80% occurring once; the ten biggest clones make up approximately 7%. Sequenced material: peripheral blood, taken from a patient treated with radiotherapy plus ipilimumab. The receptor source for this set is a human donor with non-small cell lung cancer that progressed on radiotherapy plus ipilimumab.

The chain carries TRBV19 and TRBJ2-1, with 8 nucleotides matching TRBD2. With 6 bases clipped from V and 5 bases from J, the junction kept 12 bases outside the gene matches. Germline V gene data show CDR1 as LNHDA and CDR2 as SQIVND (reference sequence). The CDR3 length is 16 residues. CDR3 nucleotides: TGTGCCAGTAGCGCCACCGACGGGACTAGGCACAATGAGCAGTTCTTC. Protein product: CASSATDGTRHNEQFF.

The rearrangement uses TRBV5-4 and TRBJ2-7; a weak D match, TRBD1 (6 bases). Germline V gene data show CDR1 as SGHNT and CDR2 as YYREEE (reference sequence). Trimming took 1 base from V and 1 from J, leaving 12 bases between them. The length of the CDR3 is 15 residues. CDR3 loop: CASSLSTGSSYEQYF. The CDR3 DNA follows: TGTGCCAGCAGCTTGTCCACAGGGTCTTCCTACGAGCAGTACTTC.

CDR3 in amino acids: CSVVLSSGRDDEQFF. Written as DNA, the CDR3 is TGCAGCGTTGTTCTGTCTAGCGGGAGGGATGATGAGCAGTTCTTC. The rearrangement joins TRBV29-1 to TRBJ2-1; 12 nucleotides line up with TRBD2. From germline, CDR1 is SQVTM and CDR2 ANQGSEA. J lost 8 bases, V lost 4 bases, and 9 bases had no gene match. The CDR3 contains 15 residues.

The DNA for the CDR3 is TGCAGCGTTGAAGATCCGTTTGTAGCGGCAAGGGATACGCAGTATTTT. As protein: CSVEDPFVAARDTQYF. The genes are TRBV29-1 and TRBJ2-3; D might be TRBD2 (6 bases). Trimming removed 0 bases from V and 6 bases from J, with 19 bases in between. Germline V gene sequence: CDR1 SQVTM, CDR2 ANQGSEA. The CDR3 is 16 residues long.

This clone occurred a few times. The chain has TRBV5-1 and TRBJ1-1, with a tentative D call TRBD1 (5 bases). The germline V gene encodes CDR1 SGHRS and CDR2 YFSETQ. Trimming shortened V by 4 bases and J by 1 base, and 8 bases separated the two germline ends. The CDR3 consists of 13 residues. The CDR3 region is CASSHGQNTEAFF. CDR3 DNA sequence: TGCGCCAGCAGCCATGGACAGAACACTGAAGCTTTCTTT.

For the CDR3, the DNA is TGTGCCAGCAGCTCTATGAGACACTCGAACACCGGGGAGCTGTTTTTT. Its protein is CASSSMRHSNTGELFF. V usage is TRBV7-8 and J usage is TRBJ2-2; D gene uncertain. Trimming removed 4 bases from V and 0 bases from J, with 12 bases in between. Germline-derived CDR1 and CDR2 are SGHVS and FQNEAQ. The CDR3 totals 16 residues.

The V and J genes are TRBV15 and TRBJ1-2, with 8 bases matching TRBD1. From germline, CDR1 is LNHNV and CDR2 YYDKDF (reference sequence). V gave up 8 bases and J gave up 3 bases; unmatched junction bases: 5. The CDR3 totals 13 residues. CDR3 in amino acids: CATGQGDYYGYTF. The CDR3, as DNA: TGTGCCACCGGACAGGGAGATTACTATGGCTACACCTTC.

The chain employs TRBV5-1 and TRBJ2-2; the match to TRBD2 covers 7 bases. In germline, CDR1 is SGHRS, CDR2 YFSETQ. This CDR3 is built from 16 residues. V shed 5 bases and J 3 bases; nucleotides not matched to a gene: 10. The CDR3 sequence: CASRISPSGYTGELFF. CDR3 coding DNA: TGCGCCAGCAGAATTAGCCCTAGCGGATACACCGGGGAGCTGTTTTTT.

This chain connects TRBV1 to TRBJ2-4. TRBV1 counts as a pseudogene. The length of the CDR3 is 16 residues. CDR3 bases: TGCACCAGCAGCCAAGCCAGCATCCTAGCCAAAAACATTCAGTACTTC. Translation: CTSSQASILAKNIQYF.

V gene TRBV30 combines with J gene TRBJ2-2; TRBD2 aligns across 14 bases. This CDR3 is 21 amino acids long. The trim removed 0 bases at V and 0 bases at J, leaving 12 bases unmatched. In germline, CDR1 is GTSNPN, CDR2 SVGIG (reference sequence). CDR3 protein: CAWSVHPGTSGRETNTGELFF. In DNA, the CDR3 is TGTGCCTGGAGTGTCCACCCTGGGACTAGCGGGAGAGAAACGAACACCGGGGAGCTGTTTTTT. Combining the CDR3 with reference TRBV30 and TRBJ2-2 gives the whole variable domain SQTIHQWPATLVQPVGSPLSLECTVEGTSNPNLYWYRQAAGRGLQLLFYSVGIGQISSEVPQNLSASRPQDRQFILSSKKLLLSDSGFYLCAWSVHPGTSGRETNTGELFFGEGSRLTVL.

The count of this clone is one. The V and J genes are TRBV7-9 and TRBJ2-1, with 7 bases matching TRBD2. Germline loops: CDR1 SEHNR, CDR2 FQNEAQ (reference sequence). Trimming at V came to 8 bases and at J to 0 bases, leaving 4 bases not matched to a gene. The CDR3 spans 14 residues. This CDR3 reads CASRGLDSYNEQFF. The CDR3 DNA reads TGTGCCAGCCGCGGACTAGACTCCTACAATGAGCAGTTCTTC.

This clone was recorded only once. The genes are TRBV19 and TRBJ2-5; 9 bases line up with TRBD1. Germline trimming cut 1 base from V and 2 bases from J; bases unmatched to any gene: 5. Germline lookup yields CDR1 LNHDA and CDR2 SQIVND (reference sequence). The CDR3 extends over 16 amino acids. The CDR3 here is CASSIGPGQGQETQYF. The CDR3 DNA sequence: TGTGCCAGTAGTATAGGACCGGGACAGGGACAAGAGACCCAGTACTTC.

J is TRBJ2-7 and V is TRBV5-4; D might be TRBD1 (6 bases). The germline gives CDR1 SGHNT, CDR2 YYREEE (reference sequence). The CDR3 runs to 13 residues. Trimming removed 0 bases at V and 3 bases at J, with 7 bases between. The CDR3 DNA sequence: TGTGCCAGCAGCTTGGAGGACAGCTACGAGCAGTACTTC. The encoded protein is CASSLEDSYEQYF. Together with reference TRBV5-4 and TRBJ2-7, the CDR3 gives the full variable domain: ETGVTQSPTHLIKTRGQQVTLRCSSQSGHNTVSWYQQALGQGPQFIFQYYREEENGRGNFPPRFSGLQFPNYSSELNVNALELDDSALYLCASSLEDSYEQYFGPGTRLTVT.

The CDR3 sequence: CASSVQQTRNQPQHF. CDR3 bases: TGTGCCAGTAGTGTGCAACAAACAAGAAATCAGCCCCAGCATTTT. The rearrangement joins TRBV19 to TRBJ1-5; D is uncertain. The germline V gene encodes CDR1 LNHDA and CDR2 SQIVND (reference sequence). The CDR3 covers 15 residues. The germline V and J ends were trimmed by 5 bases and 4 bases, with 15 bases remaining between them. The complete variable domain, with remaining parts taken from reference TRBV19 and TRBJ1-5, reads DGGITQSPKYLFRKEGQNVTLSCEQNLNHDAMYWYRQDPGQGLRLIYYSQIVNDFQKGDIAEGYSVSREKKESFPLTVTSAQKNPTAFYLCASSVQQTRNQPQHFGDGTRLSIL.

The J gene is TRBJ1-4, the V gene TRBV6-5, with D uncertain. CDR1 MNHEY and CDR2 SVGAGI come from the germline V gene. V was clipped by 9 bases and J by 8 bases, with 4 bases between them. The length of the CDR3 is 9 residues. The CDR3 protein is CARPEKLFF. DNA of the CDR3: TGTGCCAGACCGGAAAAACTGTTTTTT.

The chain joins TRBV30 to TRBJ2-1; TRBD2 might be the D (6 bases). The V end was cut by 4 bases, the J end by 10 bases, with 14 bases between. The CDR3 runs to 12 residues. Germline V gene sequence: CDR1 GTSNPN, CDR2 SVGIG (reference sequence). CDR3 in DNA: TGTGCCTGGACGACTAGTGTAGGGGAGCAGTTCTTC. This sequence encodes CAWTTSVGEQFF.

The chain employs TRBV5-1 and TRBJ2-5; D is possibly TRBD1 or TRBD2 (5 bases each). Trimming pared 0 bases from V and 7 bases from J, leaving 13 bases between. The length of the CDR3 is 14 residues. The germline gives CDR1 SGHRS, CDR2 YFSETQ. The CDR3 DNA reads TGCGCCAGCAGCTTGGCGGGGTTTGGGGCGACCCAGTACTTC. Translated, it gives CASSLAGFGATQYF.

The chain combines TRBV27 with TRBJ2-5; a possible D gene is TRBD1 (5 bases). CDR1 and CDR2 (germline): MNHEY, SMNVEV (reference sequence). There are 15 residues in the CDR3. Trimming took off 2 bases at V and 5 bases at J, with 15 bases between the two ends. The CDR3 coding sequence is TGTGCCAGCAGTTTAGGGGCTGCCGACCGGGAGACCCAGTACTTC. This encodes CASSLGAADRETQYF.

This rearrangement joins TRBV5-6 to TRBJ1-1, with TRBD1 identical over 9 bases. The trim removed 0 bases at V and 5 bases at J, leaving 5 bases unmatched. CDR1 SGHDT and CDR2 YYEEEE come from the germline V gene. CDR3 length: 15 residues. The CDR3: CASSLGDRDFTEAFF. In DNA, the CDR3 is TGTGCCAGCAGCTTGGGGGACAGGGATTTTACTGAAGCTTTCTTT.

The chain joins TRBV10-3 to TRBJ2-3; D gene uncertain. The CDR3 covers 14 residues. Germline loops: CDR1 ENHRY, CDR2 SYGVKD. The V end was cut by 3 bases, the J end by 4 bases, with 11 bases between. Here the CDR3 DNA reads TGTGCCATCAGTGACTACCCAAGCGCAGATACGCAGTATTTT. Protein sequence: CAISDYPSADTQYF.

The chain links TRBV11-3 to TRBJ1-1; the D gene is possibly TRBD1 (5 bases). The CDR3 extends over 12 amino acids. The germline gives CDR1 SGHNT, CDR2 YENEEA. V was pared by 0 bases and J by 11 bases, with 10 bases between. Here the CDR3 DNA reads TGTGCCAGCAGCTTAGACAGGGCTTCGGCTTTCTTT. It encodes CASSLDRASAFF.

The chain combines TRBV14 with TRBJ2-1; 9 bases match TRBD1. This CDR3 contains 13 residues. The germline V gene encodes CDR1 SGHDN and CDR2 FVKESK. V lost 6 bases and J lost 8; bases outside the gene matches: 5. Here the CDR3 DNA reads TGTGCCAGCAGACGGGGACAGGGAGATGAGCAGTTCTTC. Translating it yields CASRRGQGDEQFF.

The chain carries TRBV5-1 and TRBJ2-1, with D unresolved. The germline V gene encodes CDR1 SGHRS and CDR2 YFSETQ. The CDR3 runs to 16 residues. V was clipped by 0 bases and J by 1 base, with 11 bases between them. CDR3 nucleotide sequence: TGCGCCAGCAGCTTGGAGGGTCAATTATCCTACAATGAGCAGTTCTTC. Its protein is CASSLEGQLSYNEQFF.

V is TRBV19 and J is TRBJ1-5; no clear D gene. This CDR3 is 16 amino acids long. CDR1 and CDR2 (germline): LNHDA, SQIVND (reference sequence). Deletions cut 4 bases from V and 5 bases from J, with 18 bases between. CDR3 loop: CASSNPQGLGHQPQHF. The CDR3 coding sequence is TGTGCCAGTAGTAACCCACAAGGTCTGGGTCATCAGCCCCAGCATTTT.

This clone came up once. This chain links TRBV11-2 with TRBJ1-4; the match to TRBD1 covers 8 bases. Germline values: CDR1 SGHAT, CDR2 FQNNGV. CDR3 length: 14 residues. Unmatched junction bases numbered 2, after V lost 5 bases and J lost 3 bases. The CDR3 region is CASSQTGANEKLFF. DNA of the CDR3: TGTGCCAGCAGCCAGACAGGGGCTAATGAAAAACTGTTTTTT. Together with reference TRBV11-2 and TRBJ1-4, the CDR3 gives the full variable domain: EAGVAQSPRYKIIEKRQSVAFWCNPISGHATLYWYQQILGQGPKLLIQFQNNGVVDDSQLPKDRFSAERLKGVDSTLKIQPAKLEDSAVYLCASSQTGANEKLFFGSGTQLSVL.

The chain uses TRBV5-1 and TRBJ2-3; 8 bases are shared with TRBD2. The CDR3 extends over 15 amino acids. Per germline, CDR1 SGHRS and CDR2 YFSETQ. The V and J ends lost 5 bases and 5 bases, in that order; junction bases with no gene match: 10. CDR3 region: CASSVSGRWGDTQYF. The CDR3 DNA is TGCGCCAGCAGTGTAAGCGGGAGATGGGGAGATACGCAGTATTTT.

The rearrangement joins TRBV15 to TRBJ2-2, with D perhaps matching TRBD2 (6 bases). Per the germline V gene, CDR1 is LNHNV and CDR2 is YYDKDF (reference sequence). Trimming shortened V by 5 bases and J by 9 bases, and 16 bases separated the two germline ends. This CDR3 has 14 residues. CDR3 sequence (DNA): TGTGCCACCAGCGGTGGGCTAGCGTTCCGGGAGCTGTTTTTT. It specifies CATSGGLAFRELFF.